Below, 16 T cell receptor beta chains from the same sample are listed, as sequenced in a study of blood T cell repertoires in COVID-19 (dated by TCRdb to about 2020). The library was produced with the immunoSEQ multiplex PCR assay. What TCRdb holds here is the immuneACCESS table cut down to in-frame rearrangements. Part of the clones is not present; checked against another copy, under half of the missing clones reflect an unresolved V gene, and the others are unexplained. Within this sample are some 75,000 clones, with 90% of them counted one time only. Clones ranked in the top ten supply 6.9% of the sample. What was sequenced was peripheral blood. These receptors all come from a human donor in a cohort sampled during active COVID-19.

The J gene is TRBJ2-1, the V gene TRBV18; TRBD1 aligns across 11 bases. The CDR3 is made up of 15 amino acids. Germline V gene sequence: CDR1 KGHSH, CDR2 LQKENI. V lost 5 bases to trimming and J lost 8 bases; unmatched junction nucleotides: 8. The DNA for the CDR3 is TGTGCCAGCTCAGGCGGACAGGGGGCGGGAGATGAGCAGTTCTTC. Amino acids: CASSGGQGAGDEQFF.

CDR3 bases: TGCGCCAGCAGCTTCGACAGTCCCCCGCTACTCCTCCACTTT. Its protein product is CASSFDSPPLLLHF. The J gene is TRBJ1-6, the V gene TRBV5-1; tentatively, D is TRBD1 (5 bases). CDR1 and CDR2 (germline): SGHRS, YFSETQ. This CDR3 is 14 amino acids long. V lost 2 bases to trimming and J lost 15 bases, with 18 bases between them.

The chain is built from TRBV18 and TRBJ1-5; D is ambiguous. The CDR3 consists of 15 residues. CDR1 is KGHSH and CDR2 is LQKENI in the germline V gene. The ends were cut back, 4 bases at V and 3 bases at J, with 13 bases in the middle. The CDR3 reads CASSLSRGPNQPQHF. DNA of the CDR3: TGTGCCAGCTCACTTTCGAGAGGTCCCAATCAGCCCCAGCATTTT.

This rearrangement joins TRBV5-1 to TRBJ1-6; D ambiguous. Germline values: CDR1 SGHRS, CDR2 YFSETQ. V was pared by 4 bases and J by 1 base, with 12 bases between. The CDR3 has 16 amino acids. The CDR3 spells CASSQTSGSYNSPLHF. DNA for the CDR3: TGCGCCAGCAGCCAGACAAGCGGGTCCTATAATTCACCCCTCCACTTT.

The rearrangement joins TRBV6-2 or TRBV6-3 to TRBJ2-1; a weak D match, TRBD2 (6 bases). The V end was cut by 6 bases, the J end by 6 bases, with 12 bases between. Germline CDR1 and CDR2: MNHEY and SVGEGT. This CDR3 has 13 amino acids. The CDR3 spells CASSQSGSNEQFF. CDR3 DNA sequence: TGTGCCAGCAGCCAGTCCGGGAGCAATGAGCAGTTCTTC.

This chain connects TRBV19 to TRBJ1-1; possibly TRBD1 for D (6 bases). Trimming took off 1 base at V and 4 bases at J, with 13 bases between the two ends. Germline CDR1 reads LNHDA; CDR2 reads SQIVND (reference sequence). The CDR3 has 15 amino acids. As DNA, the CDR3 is TGTGCCAGTAGTATAGTGGGGGCCCGAGTCACTGAAGCTTTCTTT. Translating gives CASSIVGARVTEAFF.

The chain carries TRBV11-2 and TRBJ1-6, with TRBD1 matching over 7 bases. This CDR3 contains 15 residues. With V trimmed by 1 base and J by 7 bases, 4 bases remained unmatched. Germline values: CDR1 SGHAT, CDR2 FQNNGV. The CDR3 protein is CASSLGTGENSPLHF. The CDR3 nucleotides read TGTGCCAGCAGCTTAGGAACAGGGGAGAATTCACCCCTCCACTTT.

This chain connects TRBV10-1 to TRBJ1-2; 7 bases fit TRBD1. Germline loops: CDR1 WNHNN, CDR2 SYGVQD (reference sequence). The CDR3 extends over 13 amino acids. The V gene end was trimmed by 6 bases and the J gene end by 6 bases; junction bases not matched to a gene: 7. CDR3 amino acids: CASSSGGSDGYTF. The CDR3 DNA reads TGCGCCAGCAGCTCAGGGGGATCGGATGGCTACACCTTC.

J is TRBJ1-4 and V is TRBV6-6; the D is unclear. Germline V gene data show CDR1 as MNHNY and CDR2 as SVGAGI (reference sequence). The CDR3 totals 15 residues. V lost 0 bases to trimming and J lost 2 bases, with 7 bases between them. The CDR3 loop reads CASSYSAGTNEKLFF. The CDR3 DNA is TGTGCCAGCAGTTACTCAGCCGGGACTAATGAAAAACTGTTTTTT.

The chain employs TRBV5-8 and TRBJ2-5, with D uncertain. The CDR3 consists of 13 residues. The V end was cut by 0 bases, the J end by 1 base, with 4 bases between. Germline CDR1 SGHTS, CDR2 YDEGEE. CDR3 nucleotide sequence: TGTGCCAGCAGCTTGGGCAGCCAAGAGACCCAGTACTTC. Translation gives CASSLGSQETQYF.

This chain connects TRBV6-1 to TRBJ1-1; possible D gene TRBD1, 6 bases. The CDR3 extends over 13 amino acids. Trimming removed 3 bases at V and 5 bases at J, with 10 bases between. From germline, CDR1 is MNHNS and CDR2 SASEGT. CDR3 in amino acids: CASSDRGRTEAFF. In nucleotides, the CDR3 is TGTGCCAGCAGTGACAGGGGTAGGACTGAAGCTTTCTTT.

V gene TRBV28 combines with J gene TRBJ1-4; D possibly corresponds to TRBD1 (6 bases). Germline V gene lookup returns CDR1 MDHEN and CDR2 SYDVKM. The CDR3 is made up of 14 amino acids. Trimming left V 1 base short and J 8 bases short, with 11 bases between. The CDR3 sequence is CASSLLGAEEKLFF. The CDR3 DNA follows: TGTGCCAGCAGTTTATTGGGGGCTGAGGAAAAACTGTTTTTT.

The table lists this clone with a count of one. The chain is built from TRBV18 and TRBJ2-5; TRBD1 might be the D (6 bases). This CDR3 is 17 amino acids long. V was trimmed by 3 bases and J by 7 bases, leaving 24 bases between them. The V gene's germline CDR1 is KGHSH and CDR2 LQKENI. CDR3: CASSPSPADSMIGTQYF. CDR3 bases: TGTGCCAGCTCACCCTCACCAGCGGACAGCATGATCGGGACCCAGTACTTC. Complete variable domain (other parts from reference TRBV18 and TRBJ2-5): NAGVMQNPRHLVRRRGQEARLRCSPMKGHSHVYWYRQLPEEGLKFMVYLQKENIIDESGMPKERFSAEFPKEGPSILRIQQVVRGDSAAYFCASSPSPADSMIGTQYFGPGTRLLVL.

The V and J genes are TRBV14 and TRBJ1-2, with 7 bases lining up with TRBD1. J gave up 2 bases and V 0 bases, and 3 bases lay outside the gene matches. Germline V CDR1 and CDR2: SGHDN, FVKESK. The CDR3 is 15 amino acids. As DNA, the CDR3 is TGTGCCAGCAGCCAAGACCACAGGGGAAACTATGGCTACACCTTC. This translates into CASSQDHRGNYGYTF.

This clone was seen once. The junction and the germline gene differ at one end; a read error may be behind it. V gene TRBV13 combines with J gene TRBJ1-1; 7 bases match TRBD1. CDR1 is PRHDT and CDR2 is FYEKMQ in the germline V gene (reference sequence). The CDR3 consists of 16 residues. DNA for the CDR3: TGTGCCAGCAGAGAGGGTGGTCAGGGGGTGAAGACTGAAGCTTTCTTT. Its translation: CASREGGQGVKTEAFF.

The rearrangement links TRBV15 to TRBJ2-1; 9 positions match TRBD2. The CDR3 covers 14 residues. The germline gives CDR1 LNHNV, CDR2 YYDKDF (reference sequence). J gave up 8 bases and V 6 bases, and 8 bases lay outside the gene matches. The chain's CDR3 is CATSRGGGLDEQFF. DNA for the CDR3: TGTGCCACCAGTCGCGGGGGGGGCCTGGATGAGCAGTTCTTC.